The 29 T cell receptor beta chains reported below all come from one sample, sequenced in a study of blood T cell repertoires in COVID-19. Method: immunoSEQ multiplex PCR; TCRdb's copy keeps in-frame clones and lacks some. Of 40,000 to 65,000 clones in the sample, roughly 86% are singletons; the top ten hold approximately 12%. Specimen: peripheral blood. The receptors here all came from a man aged 70-80 years with active COVID-19.

This rearrangement joins TRBV14 to TRBJ2-3; TRBD2 matches at 8 bases. Trimming at V came to 4 bases and at J to 8 bases, leaving 5 bases not matched to a gene. Germline V CDR1 and CDR2: SGHDN, FVKESK. There are 13 residues in the CDR3. The CDR3 spells CASSPAGGGTQYF. The CDR3 DNA sequence: TGTGCCAGCAGCCCCGCCGGGGGGGGTACGCAGTATTTT.

J is TRBJ2-2 and V is TRBV29-1; 7 bases fit TRBD2. CDR1 and CDR2 (germline): SQVTM, ANQGSEA. This CDR3 comprises 14 residues. Trimming at V came to 5 bases and at J to 2 bases, leaving 5 bases not matched to a gene. Here the CDR3 reads CSVYLADNTGELFF. As DNA, the CDR3 is TGCAGCGTTTACCTAGCGGATAACACCGGGGAGCTGTTTTTT.

V is TRBV25-1 and J is TRBJ2-1, with D maybe TRBD1 (6 bases). The CDR3 consists of 14 residues. The germline V and J ends were trimmed by 6 bases and 2 bases, with 11 bases remaining between them. Germline CDR1 MGHDK, CDR2 SYGVNS. The CDR3 DNA sequence: TGTGCCAGCAGAAAACAGGGCCCCTACAATGAGCAGTTCTTC. Protein: CASRKQGPYNEQFF. Complete variable domain (other parts from reference TRBV25-1 and TRBJ2-1): EADIYQTPRYLVIGTGKKITLECSQTMGHDKMYWYQQDPGMELHLIHYSYGVNSTEKGDLSSESTVSRIRTEHFPLTLESARPSHTSQYLCASRKQGPYNEQFFGPGTRLTVL.

The rearrangement links TRBV11-2 to TRBJ1-1; D might be TRBD1 (6 bases). V shed 0 bases and J shed 5 bases, with 7 bases lying between them. The CDR3 runs to 13 residues. The V gene's germline CDR1 is SGHAT and CDR2 FQNNGV. The CDR3 reads CASSLDRGTEAFF. The CDR3 nucleotides read TGTGCCAGCAGCTTAGACAGGGGAACTGAAGCTTTCTTT.

The genes are TRBV6-2 or TRBV6-3 and TRBJ2-5; possible D gene TRBD1, 5 bases. This CDR3 spans 12 amino acids. Trimming took off 5 bases at V and 5 bases at J, with 9 bases between the two ends. CDR1 and CDR2 from the germline V gene are MNHEY and SVGEGT. The CDR3 sequence: CASSPRVETQYF. Here the CDR3 DNA reads TGTGCCAGCAGTCCCAGGGTGGAGACCCAGTACTTC.

The chain has TRBV15 and TRBJ2-5; no reliable D call. This CDR3 has 13 residues. The ends were cut back, 0 bases at V and 4 bases at J, with 6 bases in the middle. Germline assignment: CDR1 LNHNV and CDR2 YYDKDF (reference sequence). CDR3 protein: CATSRDRSETQYF. The CDR3 DNA is TGTGCCACCAGCAGAGATAGATCAGAGACCCAGTACTTC.

The chain employs TRBV10-1 and TRBJ2-1, with 10 bases aligning to TRBD2. The CDR3 covers 17 residues. The germline gives CDR1 WNHNN, CDR2 SYGVQD (reference sequence). Unmatched junction bases numbered 6, after V lost 4 bases and J lost 0 bases. The CDR3 region is CASSGSGGPSSYNEQFF. The CDR3 coding sequence is TGCGCCAGCAGTGGTAGCGGGGGGCCAAGCTCCTACAATGAGCAGTTCTTC.

This clone was detected only once. V and J are TRBV9 and TRBJ2-5, with 10 positions matching TRBD2. Trimming took 1 base from V and 5 from J; bases not matched to a gene: 8. In germline, CDR1 is SGDLS, CDR2 YYNGEE. This CDR3 has 16 residues. The CDR3 protein is CASSVLPLAGDETQYF. CDR3 nucleotides: TGTGCCAGCAGCGTATTGCCCCTAGCGGGGGATGAGACCCAGTACTTC.

The J gene is TRBJ2-1, the V gene TRBV27; 11 bases fit TRBD2. Germline CDR1 is MNHEY and CDR2 is SMNVEV (reference sequence). This CDR3 is built from 15 residues. J gave up 0 bases and V 8 bases, and 3 bases lay outside the gene matches. The CDR3: CASSSGGTSYNEQFF. CDR3 DNA: TGTGCCAGCTCTAGCGGGGGGACCTCCTACAATGAGCAGTTCTTC.

V is TRBV6-4 and J is TRBJ2-1; 10 nucleotides agree with TRBD2. Germline values: CDR1 MRHNA, CDR2 SNTAGT. V gave up 4 bases and J gave up 3 bases; unmatched junction bases: 3. This CDR3 is 15 amino acids long. CDR3 sequence reads: CASSAAGGLYNEQFF. The DNA for the CDR3 is TGTGCCAGCAGTGCAGCGGGGGGGCTCTACAATGAGCAGTTCTTC.

Only one count was recorded for this clone. The chain carries TRBV24-1 and TRBJ1-1; 8 bases are a match to TRBD1. This CDR3 contains 15 residues. V shed 4 bases, J shed 2 bases, and the junction held 5 bases outside the gene matches. The germline CDR1 and CDR2 sequences are KGHDR and SFDVKD. CDR3 bases: TGTGCCACCAGTGACCCCGGACAGGGAAACACTGAAGCTTTCTTT. Translated, it gives CATSDPGQGNTEAFF.

This clone came up once. The genes are TRBV5-5 and TRBJ2-2, with 9 bases lining up with TRBD2. V shed 1 base and J 1 base; nucleotides not matched to a gene: 2. Germline CDR1 SGHKS, CDR2 YYEKEE (reference sequence). CDR3 length equals 16 residues. CDR3 region: CASSLNSGGNTGELFF. CDR3 sequence (DNA): TGTGCCAGCAGCTTGAATAGCGGGGGGAACACCGGGGAGCTGTTTTTT.

V gene TRBV19 combines with J gene TRBJ2-7, with D possibly being TRBD1 (5 bases). Trimming took off 3 bases at V and 12 bases at J, with 12 bases between the two ends. Germline assignment: CDR1 LNHDA and CDR2 SQIVND (reference sequence). The CDR3 contains 11 residues. CDR3 region: CASSIEAGMYF. CDR3 nucleotides: TGTGCCAGTAGTATCGAGGCAGGGATGTACTTC.

Here the CDR3 DNA reads TGTGCCAGCAGCGTAGCGCACAGGGGCTATGGCTACACCTTC. This translates into CASSVAHRGYGYTF. The genes are TRBV9 and TRBJ1-2, with TRBD1 matching 7 bases. J was trimmed by 4 bases and V by 0 bases; bases with no gene match: 3. The CDR3 sequence is 14 residues long. Looked up from germline, CDR1 is SGDLS and CDR2 is YYNGEE.

The gene calls are TRBV6-5 and TRBJ1-1; D may be TRBD1 (5 bases). Trimming removed 7 bases at V and 1 base at J, with 13 bases between. The CDR3 has 14 residues. Looked up from germline, CDR1 is MNHEY and CDR2 is SVGAGI. As DNA, the CDR3 is TGTGCCAGCACCCAAGCTGGGGCGAACACTGAAGCTTTCTTT. Translation: CASTQAGANTEAFF.

The J gene is TRBJ1-2, the V gene TRBV2, with D uncertain. Between the trimmed V and J ends, which lost 3 bases and 3 bases, there was a span of 11 bases. Germline-derived CDR1 and CDR2 are SNHLY and FYNNEI. CDR3 length: 14 amino acids. The CDR3 reads CASSEGAGYYGYTF. DNA for the CDR3: TGTGCCAGCAGTGAGGGCGCCGGATACTATGGCTACACCTTC.

This clone was seen just once. The J gene is TRBJ2-3, the V gene TRBV24-1; D is undetermined. CDR3 length equals 11 residues. Per the germline V gene, CDR1 is KGHDR and CDR2 is SFDVKD. The V gene lost 5 bases and the J gene lost 6 bases, with 5 bases spanning the gap. The CDR3 bases are TGTGCCACCAGTGTGGCTGATACGCAGTATTTT. Its translation is CATSVADTQYF.

The rearrangement joins TRBV2 to TRBJ1-4; D remains ambiguous. The CDR3 length is 15 residues. The germline V and J ends were trimmed by 6 bases and 8 bases, with 19 bases remaining between them. Looked up from germline, CDR1 is SNHLY and CDR2 is FYNNEI. CDR3 in DNA: TGTGCCAGCAGGGGCTCGCCCCGACGGATGGAAAAACTGTTTTTT. Translation: CASRGSPRRMEKLFF. Combining the CDR3 with reference TRBV2 and TRBJ1-4 gives the whole variable domain EPEVTQTPSHQVTQMGQEVILRCVPISNHLYFYWYRQILGQKVEFLVSFYNNEISEKSEIFDDQFSVERPDGSNFTLKIRSTKLEDSAMYFCASRGSPRRMEKLFFGSGTQLSVL.

This clone was seen a single time. This chain joins TRBV5-1 and TRBJ2-1; the D gene is possibly TRBD2 (6 bases). The CDR3 spans 15 residues. V gave up 4 bases and J gave up 0 bases, with 11 bases separating them. CDR1 and CDR2 from the germline V gene are SGHRS and YFSETQ. Written as DNA, the CDR3 is TGCGCCAGCAGCCCGGGACTGGGCTCCTACAATGAGCAGTTCTTC. Protein sequence: CASSPGLGSYNEQFF. The full variable domain, completed using reference TRBV5-1 and TRBJ2-1, is KAGVTQTPRYLIKTRGQQVTLSCSPISGHRSVSWYQQTPGQGLQFLFEYFSETQRNKGNFPGRFSGRQFSNSRSEMNVSTLELGDSALYLCASSPGLGSYNEQFFGPGTRLTVL.

This clone was seen a single time. This chain's CDR3 is CATSRETGSNYGYTF. The CDR3 DNA reads TGTGCCACCAGCAGAGAAACGGGGTCTAACTATGGCTACACCTTC. The chain links TRBV15 to TRBJ1-2; D unclear. With 0 bases removed from V and 0 bases from J, the gap between germline ends came to 8 bases. CDR3 length: 15 amino acids. CDR1 and CDR2 from the germline V gene are LNHNV and YYDKDF (reference sequence).

In its sample, this clone was seen once. The J gene is TRBJ2-4, the V gene TRBV5-4; no clear D gene. This CDR3 spans 15 amino acids. V was pared by 4 bases and J by 0 bases, with 11 bases between. Germline CDR1 is SGHNT and CDR2 is YYREEE (reference sequence). The CDR3 DNA sequence: TGTGCCAGCAGCCCGTCGGAGCTAGCCAAAAACATTCAGTACTTC. The encoded protein is CASSPSELAKNIQYF.

This sequence joins TRBV28 and TRBJ1-2; TRBD1 agrees at 9 bases. The CDR3 is 15 amino acids. With V trimmed by 5 bases and J by 0 bases, 4 bases remained unmatched. The germline V gene encodes CDR1 MDHEN and CDR2 SYDVKM. CDR3 sequence: CASSPRDRANYGYTF. Here the CDR3 DNA reads TGTGCCAGCAGTCCAAGGGACAGGGCTAACTATGGCTACACCTTC.

As DNA, the CDR3 is TGTGCCAGCAGGGCGGGGGGGCGTAATGAGCAGTTCTTC. Residues: CASRAGGRNEQFF. The chain is built from TRBV6-5 and TRBJ2-1; 9 bases fit TRBD2. V dropped 6 bases and J dropped 7; count of bases not matched to a gene: 4. Per germline, CDR1 MNHEY and CDR2 SVGAGI. The CDR3 extends over 13 amino acids.

A few counts support this clone. The J gene is TRBJ2-3, the V gene TRBV30; 8 bases fit TRBD1. In germline, CDR1 is GTSNPN, CDR2 SVGIG (reference sequence). V lost 2 bases and J lost 2; bases outside the gene matches: 3. The CDR3 extends over 14 amino acids. The CDR3 protein is CAWSQGAYTDTQYF. CDR3 nucleotides: TGTGCCTGGAGTCAGGGGGCCTACACAGATACGCAGTATTTT.

The chain employs TRBV21-1 and TRBJ2-2; TRBD1 was called by the table and not checked on the DNA. TRBV21-1 is recorded as a pseudogene. This CDR3 comprises 16 residues. The CDR3 region has the DNA TGTGCCAGCAGCAATTACAGGGGGCTAGCCGGAGGGGAGCTGTTTTTT. It is translated as CASSNYRGLAGGELFF.

V is TRBV24-1 and J is TRBJ1-4; perhaps TRBD1 as D (6 bases). This CDR3 comprises 16 residues. Germline assignment: CDR1 KGHDR and CDR2 SFDVKD. Trimming pared 4 bases from V and 2 bases from J, leaving 13 bases between. The CDR3 sequence is CATSDSSGATNEKLFF. The CDR3 DNA is TGTGCCACCAGTGACTCCTCAGGGGCTACTAATGAAAAACTGTTTTTT.

The CDR3 protein is CASSPGLISNQPQHF. The CDR3 DNA sequence: TGTGCCAGCTCACCAGGGCTGATTAGCAATCAGCCCCAGCATTTT. V usage is TRBV18 and J usage is TRBJ1-5; D is unresolved. Trimming removed 2 bases at V and 0 bases at J, with 8 bases between. The CDR3 is made up of 15 amino acids. Germline values: CDR1 KGHSH, CDR2 LQKENI.

This sequence joins TRBV7-2 and TRBJ1-2; the match to TRBD1 covers 7 bases. CDR1 and CDR2 (germline): SGHTA, FQGNSA. The junction had 1 base not matched to a gene; V was cut back by 1 base and J by 2 bases. The CDR3 has 14 residues. CDR3 amino acids: CASSLEDRNYGYTF. CDR3 bases: TGTGCCAGCAGCTTAGAGGACAGGAACTATGGCTACACCTTC.

The rearrangement joins TRBV28 to TRBJ1-1; the match to TRBD1 covers 9 bases. The germline V gene encodes CDR1 MDHEN and CDR2 SYDVKM. This CDR3 contains 17 residues. With 4 bases clipped from V and 5 bases from J, the junction kept 14 bases outside the gene matches. Here the CDR3 reads CASSSLLASGTGTEAFF. The CDR3 bases are TGTGCCAGCAGTTCCTTATTGGCTTCCGGGACAGGGACTGAAGCTTTCTTT.